Presented here are 18 T cell receptor beta chains from one specimen sequenced in a study of OX40 agonist ivuxolimab in advanced cancers. Measured with immunoSEQ multiplex PCR; TCRdb has only the in-frame clones, and not every one. The repertoire consists of some 57,000 clones, with roughly 85% occurring once and the leading ten covering under 0.6%. The sequences come from CD4+ or CD8+ T cells sorted from blood, collected in a trial of the OX40 agonist ivuxolimab. The receptors come from an adult with an advanced solid tumor such as melanoma, head and neck, liver or kidney cancer.

V usage is TRBV7-9 and J usage is TRBJ2-7; D unclear. CDR3 size: 14 residues. The germline V gene has CDR1 SEHNR and CDR2 FQNEAQ (reference sequence). With 1 base removed from V and 2 bases from J, the gap between germline ends came to 9 bases. CDR3 in amino acids: CASSLDGRPYEQYF. The CDR3 DNA is TGTGCCAGCAGCTTAGACGGCCGACCCTACGAGCAGTACTTC.

The chain is built from TRBV5-6 and TRBJ2-3, with 13 bases that match TRBD2. CDR1 SGHDT and CDR2 YYEEEE come from the germline V gene. This CDR3 region has 16 residues. V shed 1 base and J 3 bases; nucleotides not matched to a gene: 2. CDR3 in amino acids: CASSLPGLAGTDTQYF. CDR3 in DNA: TGTGCCAGCAGCTTGCCGGGACTAGCGGGAACAGATACGCAGTATTTT.

This chain links TRBV6-6 with TRBJ2-3; 7 bases map to TRBD2. V trimming: 5 bases; J trimming: 3 bases; junction bases outside the gene matches: 11. CDR3 length: 16 residues. CDR1 MNHNY and CDR2 SVGAGI come from the germline V gene (reference sequence). The CDR3 loop is CASSRPFEGGTDTQYF. In DNA form, the CDR3 reads TGTGCCAGCAGTCGACCATTCGAGGGAGGGACAGATACGCAGTATTTT.

The chain joins TRBV12-5 to TRBJ2-3; D is perhaps TRBD2 (5 bases). The V end lost 7 bases, the J end lost 4 bases, and 12 bases lay between the germline ends. This CDR3 comprises 13 residues. The germline V gene encodes CDR1 LGHNT and CDR2 FRNRAP. CDR3: CASADSGPDTQYF. Written as DNA, the CDR3 is TGTGCTAGTGCGGACTCAGGACCAGATACGCAGTATTTT.

The V and J genes are TRBV7-3 and TRBJ2-3; D not resolved. Trimming shortened V by 1 base and J by 6 bases, and 14 bases separated the two germline ends. CDR1 and CDR2 from the germline V gene are SGHTA and FQGTGA. The CDR3 extends over 15 amino acids. CDR3 bases: TGTGCCAGCAGCTTAAGTGGTCAACCGGCGGATACGCAGTATTTT. Protein: CASSLSGQPADTQYF.

The rearrangement joins TRBV7-9 to TRBJ1-3; 7 bases are shared with TRBD1. Germline loops: CDR1 SEHNR, CDR2 FQNEAQ (reference sequence). The length of the CDR3 is 15 residues. Germline trimming cut 4 bases from V and 4 bases from J; bases unmatched to any gene: 7. CDR3 amino acids: CASSSQGIAGNTIYF. DNA of the CDR3: TGTGCCAGCAGCTCACAGGGGATAGCCGGAAACACCATATATTTT. The whole variable domain, remainder taken from reference TRBV7-9 and TRBJ1-3, is DTGVSQNPRHKITKRGQNVTFRCDPISEHNRLYWYRQTLGQGPEFLTYFQNEAQLEKSRLLSDRFSAERPKGSFSTLEIQRTEQGDSAMYLCASSSQGIAGNTIYFGEGSWLTVV.

The CDR3 sequence is CASSIRPGGETQYF. For the CDR3, the DNA is TGTGCCAGTAGTATAAGGCCAGGGGGGGAGACCCAGTACTTC. This rearrangement joins TRBV19 to TRBJ2-5; TRBD1 is a possible D gene (7 bases). CDR3 length: 14 residues. V was trimmed by 2 bases and J by 5 bases, leaving 12 bases between them. Per germline, CDR1 LNHDA and CDR2 SQIVND (reference sequence).

The J gene is TRBJ1-6, the V gene TRBV15; maybe TRBD1 (6 bases). The germline gives CDR1 LNHNV, CDR2 YYDKDF (reference sequence). Trimming removed 0 bases at V and 14 bases at J, with 14 bases between. The CDR3 extends over 14 amino acids. CDR3 sequence: CATSRDLQGETLHF. The CDR3 DNA is TGTGCCACCAGCAGAGACTTACAGGGTGAGACCCTCCACTTT.

The chain uses TRBV28 and TRBJ2-7, with 8 bases lining up with TRBD2. V was pared by 5 bases and J by 4 bases, with 31 bases of the junction left unmatched. CDR1 MDHEN and CDR2 SYDVKM come from the germline V gene. The CDR3 is 22 residues long. The CDR3 region is CASSPGLAGSYSPTDPLYEQYF. CDR3 in DNA: TGTGCCAGCAGTCCTGGACTAGCCGGGAGTTATAGTCCGACTGACCCCTTATACGAGCAGTACTTC. Together with reference TRBV28 and TRBJ2-7, the CDR3 gives the full variable domain: DVKVTQSSRYLVKRTGEKVFLECVQDMDHENMFWYRQDPGLGLRLIYFSYDVKMKEKGDIPEGYSVSREKKERFSLILESASTNQTSMYLCASSPGLAGSYSPTDPLYEQYFGPGTRLTVT.

This rearrangement joins TRBV6-6 to TRBJ2-7; 8 bases match TRBD1. The CDR3 length is 14 residues. Germline CDR1 and CDR2: MNHNY and SVGAGI (reference sequence). Losses at the gene ends were 4 bases for V and 5 bases for J; bases not matched to a gene: 7. The chain's CDR3 is CASSSQQGGDEQYF. CDR3 DNA: TGTGCCAGCAGTTCTCAACAGGGGGGAGACGAGCAGTACTTC.

The J gene is TRBJ2-7, the V gene TRBV7-2; D is uncertain. Trimming stripped 5 bases from V and 1 base from J, with 12 bases between. CDR1 and CDR2 (germline): SGHTA, FQGNSA. The CDR3 covers 14 residues. The CDR3 DNA sequence: TGTGCCAGCAGCCCAAATCCGCGATCCTACGAGCAGTACTTC. Its translation is CASSPNPRSYEQYF.

The J gene is TRBJ1-2, the V gene TRBV30; D gene unclear. The CDR3 sequence is 13 residues long. Between the trimmed V and J ends, which lost 3 bases and 7 bases, there was a span of 15 bases. CDR1 GTSNPN and CDR2 SVGIG come from the germline V gene (reference sequence). This chain's CDR3 is CAWSPGRMGGYTF. Written as DNA, the CDR3 is TGTGCCTGGAGCCCCGGACGGATGGGTGGCTACACCTTC.

The chain has TRBV11-2 and TRBJ2-3; TRBD1 agrees at 10 bases. The CDR3 sequence is 18 residues long. In germline, CDR1 is SGHAT, CDR2 FQNNGV. V trimming: 5 bases; J trimming: 0 bases; junction bases outside the gene matches: 11. CDR3 coding DNA: TGTGCCAGCAGCGTCATGCCCCCGGGACAGGGGAGCACAGATACGCAGTATTTT. Translating gives CASSVMPPGQGSTDTQYF.

The chain links TRBV6-5 to TRBJ2-7; a weak D match, TRBD1 (5 bases). The CDR3 consists of 13 residues. Trimming pared 6 bases from V and 1 base from J, leaving 10 bases between. CDR1 is MNHEY and CDR2 is SVGAGI in the germline V gene. Written as DNA, the CDR3 is TGTGCCAGCAGATCGGACACTTCCTACGAGCAGTACTTC. Translated, it gives CASRSDTSYEQYF.

The CDR3 is CASSEAGRGRNEQFF. The CDR3 DNA follows: TGTGCCAGCAGTGAGGCTGGGAGGGGCCGCAATGAGCAGTTCTTC. The V gene is TRBV14, the J gene TRBJ2-1; 7 positions agree with TRBD2. CDR3 length equals 15 residues. CDR1 and CDR2 (germline): SGHDN, FVKESK. With V trimmed by 6 bases and J by 6 bases, 11 bases remained unmatched.

This chain connects TRBV28 to TRBJ2-2; 7 bases are a match to TRBD1. Germline V CDR1 and CDR2: MDHEN, SYDVKM. The J segment lost 6 bases and the V segment lost 4 bases, leaving 11 bases of the junction unmatched. CDR3 size: 16 residues. CDR3 bases: TGTGCCAGCAGTTCACAGATCAACAGGGGTCCCGGGGAGCTGTTTTTT. This encodes CASSSQINRGPGELFF. The variable domain in full, completed from reference TRBV28 and TRBJ2-2, reads DVKVTQSSRYLVKRTGEKVFLECVQDMDHENMFWYRQDPGLGLRLIYFSYDVKMKEKGDIPEGYSVSREKKERFSLILESASTNQTSMYLCASSSQINRGPGELFFGEGSRLTVL.

The V and J genes are TRBV5-4 and TRBJ2-2; the D is unclear. With 1 base removed from V and 6 bases from J, the gap between germline ends came to 4 bases. Germline V gene data show CDR1 as SGHNT and CDR2 as YYREEE (reference sequence). The CDR3 is 12 residues long. In DNA, the CDR3 is TGTGCCAGCAGCTTGAGCGCCGGGGAGCTGTTTTTT. Translating gives CASSLSAGELFF. The variable domain in full, completed from reference TRBV5-4 and TRBJ2-2, reads ETGVTQSPTHLIKTRGQQVTLRCSSQSGHNTVSWYQQALGQGPQFIFQYYREEENGRGNFPPRFSGLQFPNYSSELNVNALELDDSALYLCASSLSAGELFFGEGSRLTVL.

This chain's CDR3 is CAWATGPGQPQHF. CDR3 sequence (DNA): TGTGCCTGGGCGACAGGGCCAGGGCAGCCCCAGCATTTT. The J gene is TRBJ1-5, the V gene TRBV30; 7 bases line up with TRBD1. Losses at the gene ends were 5 bases for V and 7 bases for J; bases not matched to a gene: 8. The CDR3 has 13 residues. In germline, CDR1 is GTSNPN, CDR2 SVGIG (reference sequence).